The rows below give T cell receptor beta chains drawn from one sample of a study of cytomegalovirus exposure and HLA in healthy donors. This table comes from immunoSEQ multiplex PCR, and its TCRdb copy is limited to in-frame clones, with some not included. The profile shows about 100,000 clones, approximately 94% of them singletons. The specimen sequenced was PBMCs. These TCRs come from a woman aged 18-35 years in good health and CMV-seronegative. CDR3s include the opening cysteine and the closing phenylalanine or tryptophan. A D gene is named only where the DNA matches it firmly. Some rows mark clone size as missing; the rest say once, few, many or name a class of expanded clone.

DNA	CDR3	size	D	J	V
TGTGCCTGGAGTGTACGGTCCGAGCAGTACTTC	CAWSVRSEQYF	-	-	TRBJ2-7	TRBV30
TGCGCCAGCAGCTATCTAAACGACGGCAGGACTGAAGCTTTCTTT	CASSYLNDGRTEAFF	-	-	TRBJ1-1	TRBV4-3
TGTGCCAGCAGTTACCTAGCGGGAGGGCGGAATGAGCAGTTCTTC	CASSYLAGGRNEQFF	-	TRBD2	TRBJ2-1	TRBV6-5
TGTGCCAGCAGTTTTCACGGGAAGCCCCAGCATTTT	CASSFHGKPQHF	-	-	TRBJ1-5	TRBV27
TGTGCCAGCAGCGTAGATCCCCCCGGGAATGAGCAGTTCTTC	CASSVDPPGNEQFF	-	-	TRBJ2-1	TRBV9
TGTGCCAGCAGCGGGACAGGGGGAACCGGGGAGCTGTTTTTT	CASSGTGGTGELFF	-	TRBD1	TRBJ2-2	TRBV2
TGTGCCAGCAAACATACCGGGACAGGGAAAGGCGAGCAGTACTTC	CASKHTGTGKGEQYF	-	TRBD1	TRBJ2-7	TRBV27
TGTGCCATCAGTGAGTCGGGACAGACCTACATGAACACTGAAGCTTTCTTT	CAISESGQTYMNTEAFF	-	TRBD1	TRBJ1-1	TRBV10-3
TGTGCCAGCAGCGCGACTGGGACAGCTGAAAAACTGTTTTTT	CASSATGTAEKLFF	-	TRBD1	TRBJ1-4	TRBV5-8
TGTGCCAGCAGTGGGTTGGGGACAGGGGATGGCTACACCTTC	CASSGLGTGDGYTF	-	TRBD1	TRBJ1-2	TRBV27
TGTGCCAGCAGCTACCAACTAGAGTACGCAGATACGCAGTATTTT	CASSYQLEYADTQYF	-	-	TRBJ2-3	TRBV6-5
TGTGCCAGCTCACCACAAAGGGGGCAGAACTATGGCTACACCTTC	CASSPQRGQNYGYTF	once	TRBD1	TRBJ1-2	TRBV18
TGTGCCATAACCGGGACAGGGGGCAGCTACGAGCAGTACTTC	CAITGTGGSYEQYF	-	TRBD1	TRBJ2-7	TRBV10-3
TGTGCCACCAGCAAAGGGCAGGGGCGGTCAGATACGCAGTATTTT	CATSKGQGRSDTQYF	-	-	TRBJ2-3	TRBV15
TGTGCCAGCAGTCCCACCTTTGGGCCGGTGAACACTGAAGCTTTCTTT	CASSPTFGPVNTEAFF	-	-	TRBJ1-1	TRBV5-5
TGTGCCAGCAGCGTACAGGGGACCCAGTACTTC	CASSVQGTQYF	-	-	TRBJ2-5	TRBV2
TGTGCCAGCAGCCCAAGGACTAGCGGGGGTTACGAGGCCCAGTACTTC	CASSPRTSGGYEAQYF	-	TRBD2	TRBJ2-5	TRBV7-2
TGTGCCGCAGTCCACGGGACAGAAAACACTGAAGCTTTCTTT	CAAVHGTENTEAFF	-	TRBD1	TRBJ1-1	TRBV6-1
TGCGCCAGCAGCCCAGATAGCGGGAGGGGGGCCAAAAACATTCAGTACTTC	CASSPDSGRGAKNIQYF	-	TRBD2	TRBJ2-4	TRBV4-1
TGCGCCAGCAGCCCCGACAGTTACTACGAGCAGTACTTC	CASSPDSYYEQYF	-	-	TRBJ2-7	TRBV5-1
TGTGCCAGCAGGTATACAGGGTACGAGCAGTACTTC	CASRYTGYEQYF	-	-	TRBJ2-7	TRBV13
TGTGCCAGCTCACCAAGGGTAGGGGGACAGGCCGAGGTCCTCTACGAGCAGTACTTC	CASSPRVGGQAEVLYEQYF	-	TRBD1	TRBJ2-7	TRBV18
TGTGCCAGTGGTGCAGGGGGAAGCTACGAGCAGTACTTC	CASGAGGSYEQYF	-	TRBD1	TRBJ2-7	TRBV19
TGTGCCACCAGCAGCGGGACTAGCGGGAGGGTCGGCACAGATACGCAGTATTTT	CATSSGTSGRVGTDTQYF	-	TRBD2	TRBJ2-3	TRBV15
TGTGCCAGCAGTAAATCCGCCCGCAGGATAACGAACACTGAAGCTTTCTTT	CASSKSARRITNTEAFF	once	-	TRBJ1-1	TRBV25-1
TGTGCCAGCAGCTCGAGCACCCGGGACAAAGTTAACACCGGGGAGCTGTTTTTT	CASSSSTRDKVNTGELFF	once	-	TRBJ2-2	TRBV7-9
TGCGCCAGCAGCTCGGGAGGACAGGGGAGCTATGGCTACACCTTC	CASSSGGQGSYGYTF	-	TRBD1	TRBJ1-2	TRBV5-1
TGTGCCACCAGCAGCCGGGACTCGCGAGAGACCCAGTACTTC	CATSSRDSRETQYF	-	-	TRBJ2-5	TRBV15
TGTGCCAGCAGTCCCCCACTTTCCGGGACAGGGTTTGCTTTCTTT	CASSPPLSGTGFAFF	-	TRBD1	TRBJ1-1	TRBV2
TGCGCCAGCAGCTCGTCGGATGACAGCAGAAGGTCCCCCTACGAGCAGTACTTC	CASSSSDDSRRSPYEQYF	-	-	TRBJ2-7	TRBV5-1
TGTGCCAGCAGCACAAGCGGGGGACTAGTTGTCGCCGGGGAGCTGTTTTTT	CASSTSGGLVVAGELFF	-	TRBD2	TRBJ2-2	TRBV11-2
TGCGCCAGCAGCCAAGATCCCCCGGGACTAGCGGGGTACAATGAGCAGTTCTTC	CASSQDPPGLAGYNEQFF	-	TRBD2	TRBJ2-1	TRBV4-3
TGCGCCAGCAGCCAAGATCCGGGCAGGGGCTACGAGCAGTACTTC	CASSQDPGRGYEQYF	-	-	TRBJ2-7	TRBV4-1
TGTGCCAGCAGTTACGAAGGGGCCTATGGCTACACCTTC	CASSYEGAYGYTF	-	-	TRBJ1-2	TRBV6-5
TGTGCCAGCAGCGACGGGACAGGGTGGGCTGAAGCTTTCTTT	CASSDGTGWAEAFF	-	TRBD1	TRBJ1-1	TRBV7-2
TGTGCCAGCAGTACTCCGGGGAGGGTTTACACAGATACGCAGTATTTT	CASSTPGRVYTDTQYF	-	TRBD2	TRBJ2-3	TRBV7-6
TGTGCCAGCGACGGACAGGGGTACACCGGGGAGCTGTTTTTT	CASDGQGYTGELFF	-	TRBD1	TRBJ2-2	TRBV2
TGTGCCAGCAGTTTGGGACAGGGGAAAAGCGATGAGCAGTTCTTC	CASSLGQGKSDEQFF	-	TRBD1	TRBJ2-1	TRBV6-6
TGTGCCAGCAGCTGGGCCCGACGGTACACTGAAGCTTTCTTT	CASSWARRYTEAFF	-	-	TRBJ1-1	TRBV7-9
TGCGCCAGCAGCTTGGCCCTATACACCGGGGAGCTGTTTTTT	CASSLALYTGELFF	-	-	TRBJ2-2	TRBV5-1
TGTGCCAGCAGTGATTCCGGGACAGGGTACGAAAAACTGTTTTTT	CASSDSGTGYEKLFF	-	TRBD1	TRBJ1-4	TRBV25-1
TGTGCCAGTAGTCCCGGGACAGGGGGCCCCGTCCAGTTCTTC	CASSPGTGGPVQFF	-	TRBD1	TRBJ2-1	TRBV19
TGTGCCAGCAGTTCTTCCCCCGGGACAGGGGGTTCACCCCTCCACTTT	CASSSSPGTGGSPLHF	-	TRBD1	TRBJ1-6	TRBV27
TGTGCCAGCAGCTTAAGGAGGTTAGGACAAGAGACCCAGTACTTC	CASSLRRLGQETQYF	-	-	TRBJ2-5	TRBV7-9
TGCAGCGTTGAAGATCGTAGGAAGCCGGGGGATGGCTACACCTTC	CSVEDRRKPGDGYTF	-	-	TRBJ1-2	TRBV29-1
TGTGCCAGTAGTATAGGAGATCGGACTGAAGCTTTCTTT	CASSIGDRTEAFF	-	-	TRBJ1-1	TRBV19
TGTGCCAGCAGCTTCCCCCTAGCCTACGAGCAGTACTTC	CASSFPLAYEQYF	-	-	TRBJ2-7	TRBV5-6
TGTGCCAGCAGTGAAACAGGGGTGGGCAATGAAAAACTGTTTTTT	CASSETGVGNEKLFF	-	TRBD1	TRBJ1-4	TRBV25-1
TGTGCCTGGAGGGCTTACTCCTACGAGCAGTACTTC	CAWRAYSYEQYF	-	-	TRBJ2-7	TRBV30
TGCGCCAGCAGTCCCAGCGATTTATTAGATACGCAGTATTTT	CASSPSDLLDTQYF	once	-	TRBJ2-3	TRBV5-1
TGTGCCAGCAGCAGAGGACAGGGAGAGTCCTACGAGCAGTACTTC	CASSRGQGESYEQYF	-	TRBD1	TRBJ2-7	TRBV5-4